This T cell receptor beta chain appears in the sequencing data of a study of cytomegalovirus exposure and HLA in healthy donors. The study drew the donors from its approximately 120-subject validation cohort, separate from the roughly 700-subject first cohort. Profiling relied on immunoSEQ multiplex PCR, and the TCRdb table lists in-frame clones only, not all of them. The sample includes some 170,000 clones, more than 75% of them seen just once. The CDR3 runs 12 residues. The germline CDR1 and CDR2 sequences are SEHNR and FQNEAQ (reference sequence). Trimming pared 8 bases from V and 5 bases from J, leaving 12 bases between. On this clone itself: Its antigen is still unknown.

Study-wide results and limits: Researchers catalogued some 160 TCR beta chains as cytomegalovirus-associated.

The gene calls are TRBV7-9 and TRBJ1-1, with a weak D call TRBD1 (5 bases). The sequenced sample consisted of PBMCs. This receptor was identified in a man between 18 and 29 years old in good health and CMV-seropositive. CDR3: CASRGGRTEAFF. The CDR3 DNA reads as TGTGCCAGCCGGGGGGGTCGGACTGAAGCTTTCTTT.